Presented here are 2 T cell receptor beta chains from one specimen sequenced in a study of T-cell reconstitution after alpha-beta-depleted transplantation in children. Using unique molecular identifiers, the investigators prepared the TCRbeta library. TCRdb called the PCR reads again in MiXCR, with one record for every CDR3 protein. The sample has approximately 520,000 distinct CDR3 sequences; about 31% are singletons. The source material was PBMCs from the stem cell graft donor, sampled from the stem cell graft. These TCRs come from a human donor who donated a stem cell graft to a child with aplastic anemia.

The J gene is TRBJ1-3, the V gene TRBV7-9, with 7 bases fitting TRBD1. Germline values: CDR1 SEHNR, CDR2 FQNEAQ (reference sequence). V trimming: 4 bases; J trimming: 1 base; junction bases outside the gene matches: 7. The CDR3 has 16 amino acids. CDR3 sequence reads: CASSSNRGKSGNTIYF. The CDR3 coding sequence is TGTGCCAGCAGCTCTAACAGGGGAAAGTCTGGAAACACCATATATTTT. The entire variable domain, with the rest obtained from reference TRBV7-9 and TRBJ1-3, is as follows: DTGVSQNPRHKITKRGQNVTFRCDPISEHNRLYWYRQTLGQGPEFLTYFQNEAQLEKSRLLSDRFSAERPKGSFSTLEIQRTEQGDSAMYLCASSSNRGKSGNTIYFGEGSWLTVV.

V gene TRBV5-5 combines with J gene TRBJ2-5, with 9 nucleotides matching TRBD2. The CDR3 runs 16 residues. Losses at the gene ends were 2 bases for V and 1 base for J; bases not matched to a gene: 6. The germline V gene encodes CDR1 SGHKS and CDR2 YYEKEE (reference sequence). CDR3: CASSFRTSVPQETQYF. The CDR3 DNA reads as TGTGCCAGCAGCTTCCGGACTAGCGTACCCCAAGAGACCCAGTACTTC.